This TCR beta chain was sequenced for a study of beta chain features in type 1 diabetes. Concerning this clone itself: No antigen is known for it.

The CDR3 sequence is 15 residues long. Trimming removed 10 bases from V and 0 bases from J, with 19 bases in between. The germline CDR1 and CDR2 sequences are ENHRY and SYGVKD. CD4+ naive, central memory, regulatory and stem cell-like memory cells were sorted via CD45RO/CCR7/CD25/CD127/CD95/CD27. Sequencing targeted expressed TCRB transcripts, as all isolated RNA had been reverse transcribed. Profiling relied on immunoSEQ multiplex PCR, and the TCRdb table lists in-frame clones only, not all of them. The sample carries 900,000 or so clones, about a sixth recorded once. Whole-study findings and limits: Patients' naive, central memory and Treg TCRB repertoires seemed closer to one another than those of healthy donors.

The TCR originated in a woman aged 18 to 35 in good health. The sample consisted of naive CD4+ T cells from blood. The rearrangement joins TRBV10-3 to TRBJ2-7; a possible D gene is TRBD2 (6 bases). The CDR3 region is CATRLRGGHSYEQYF. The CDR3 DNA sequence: TGTGCCACCCGATTGCGGGGCGGGCACTCCTACGAGCAGTACTTC.